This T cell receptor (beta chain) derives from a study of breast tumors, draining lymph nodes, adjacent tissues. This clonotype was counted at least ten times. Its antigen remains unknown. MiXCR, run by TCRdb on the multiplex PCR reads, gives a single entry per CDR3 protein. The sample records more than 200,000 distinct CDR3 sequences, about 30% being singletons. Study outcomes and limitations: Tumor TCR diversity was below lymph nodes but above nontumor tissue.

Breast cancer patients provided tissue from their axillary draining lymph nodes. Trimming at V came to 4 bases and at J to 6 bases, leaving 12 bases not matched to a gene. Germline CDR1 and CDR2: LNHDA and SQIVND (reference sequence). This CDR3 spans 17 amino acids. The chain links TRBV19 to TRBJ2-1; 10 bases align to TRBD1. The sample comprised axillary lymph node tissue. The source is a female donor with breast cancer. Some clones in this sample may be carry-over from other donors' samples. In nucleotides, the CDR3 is TGTGCCAGTAGTAGCGGGACCGGGACAGGGGCCCTCAATGAGCAGTTCTTC. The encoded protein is CASSSGTGTGALNEQFF.